The TCR beta chain described here comes from a study of response to subunit inactivated influenza vaccine. Whole-study findings and limits: With each seasonal influenza vaccination, the authors suggested, few new T cells are recruited.

TCRdb re-called the RT-PCR reads through MiXCR, storing one row per CDR3 protein. The sample records about 520,000 distinct CDR3 sequences, roughly 27% being singletons. At least ten counts were recorded for this clonotype. Antigen unknown. This receptor was obtained from a man between 50 and 59 years old who received an inactivated influenza vaccine. The starting material was CD4+ T cells sorted from PBMCs, obtained around 5 days after vaccination.

CDR3 region: CSVEDLGAAERNEQYF. The CDR3 DNA follows: TGCAGCGTTGAAGATCTGGGGGCAGCTGAAAGGAACGAGCAGTACTTC. The gene calls are TRBV29-1 and TRBJ2-7; weak D call: TRBD1 (6 bases). Germline CDR1 reads SQVTM; CDR2 reads ANQGSEA. The V end was cut by 0 bases, the J end by 5 bases, with 20 bases between. This CDR3 spans 16 amino acids.